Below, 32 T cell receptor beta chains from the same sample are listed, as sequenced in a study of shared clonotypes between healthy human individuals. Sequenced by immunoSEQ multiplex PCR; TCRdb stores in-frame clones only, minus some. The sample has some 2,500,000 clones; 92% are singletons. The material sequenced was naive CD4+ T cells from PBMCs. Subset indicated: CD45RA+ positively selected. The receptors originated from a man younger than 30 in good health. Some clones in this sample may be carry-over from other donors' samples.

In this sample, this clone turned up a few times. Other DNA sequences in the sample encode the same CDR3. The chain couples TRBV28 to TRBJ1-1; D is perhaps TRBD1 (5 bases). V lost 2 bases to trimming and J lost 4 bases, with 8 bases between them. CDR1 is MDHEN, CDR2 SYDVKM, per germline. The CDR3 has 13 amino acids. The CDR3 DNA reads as TGTGCCAGCAGTTTACAGGGCGGCACTGAAGCTTTCTTT. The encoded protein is CASSLQGGTEAFF.

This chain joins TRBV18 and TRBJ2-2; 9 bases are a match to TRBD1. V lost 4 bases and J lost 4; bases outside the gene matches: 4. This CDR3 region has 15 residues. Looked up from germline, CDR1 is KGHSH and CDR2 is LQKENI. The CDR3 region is CASSLRTGATGELFF. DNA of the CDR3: TGTGCCAGCTCACTCAGGACAGGGGCCACCGGGGAGCTGTTTTTT.

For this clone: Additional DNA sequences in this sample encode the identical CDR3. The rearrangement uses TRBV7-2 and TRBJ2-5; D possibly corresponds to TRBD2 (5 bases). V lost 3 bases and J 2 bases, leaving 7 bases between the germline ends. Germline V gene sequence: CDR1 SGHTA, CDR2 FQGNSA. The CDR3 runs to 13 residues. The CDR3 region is CASSFSVQETQYF. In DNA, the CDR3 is TGTGCCAGCAGCTTTAGCGTTCAAGAGACCCAGTACTTC.

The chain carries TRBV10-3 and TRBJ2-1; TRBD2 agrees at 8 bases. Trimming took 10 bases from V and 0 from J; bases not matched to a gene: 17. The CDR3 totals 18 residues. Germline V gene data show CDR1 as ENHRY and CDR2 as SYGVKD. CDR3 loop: CATRGGGRNFSSYNEQFF. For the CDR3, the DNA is TGTGCCACACGGGGGGGCGGGAGGAACTTCAGCTCCTACAATGAGCAGTTCTTC.

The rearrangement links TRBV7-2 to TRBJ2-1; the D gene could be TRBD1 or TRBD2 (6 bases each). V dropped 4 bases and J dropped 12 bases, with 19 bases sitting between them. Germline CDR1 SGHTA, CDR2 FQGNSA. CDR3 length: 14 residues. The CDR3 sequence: CASSSLRGESGQFF. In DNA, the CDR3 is TGTGCCAGCAGCTCCCTAAGGGGGGAGAGTGGGCAGTTCTTC. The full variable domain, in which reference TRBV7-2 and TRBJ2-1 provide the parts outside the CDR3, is GAGVSQSPSNKVTEKGKDVELRCDPISGHTALYWYRQSLGQGLEFLIYFQGNSAPDKSGLPSDRFSAERTGGSVSTLTIQRTQQEDSAVYLCASSSLRGESGQFFGPGTRLTVL.

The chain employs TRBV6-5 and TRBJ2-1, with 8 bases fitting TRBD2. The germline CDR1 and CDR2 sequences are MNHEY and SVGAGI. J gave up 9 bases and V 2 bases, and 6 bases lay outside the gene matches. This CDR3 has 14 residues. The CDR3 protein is CASSYATREGEQFF. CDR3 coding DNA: TGTGCCAGCAGTTACGCGACACGGGAGGGTGAGCAGTTCTTC.

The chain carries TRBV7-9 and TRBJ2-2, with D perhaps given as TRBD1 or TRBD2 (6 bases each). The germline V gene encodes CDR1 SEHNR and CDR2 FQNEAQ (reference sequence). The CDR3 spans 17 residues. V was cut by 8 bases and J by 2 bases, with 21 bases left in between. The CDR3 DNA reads TGTGCCAGCGGCGGGAATGCAGGGGTAATAAACACCGGGGAGCTGTTTTTT. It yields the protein CASGGNAGVINTGELFF.

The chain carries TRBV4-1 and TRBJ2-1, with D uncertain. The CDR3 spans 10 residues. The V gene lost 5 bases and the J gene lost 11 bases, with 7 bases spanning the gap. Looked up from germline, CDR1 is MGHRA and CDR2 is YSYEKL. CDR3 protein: CASSYGKQFF. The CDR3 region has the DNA TGCGCCAGCAGCTATGGGAAGCAGTTCTTC.

The CDR3 DNA sequence: TGCAGCGTTGGCCCGATGACTAGCGGGAGGGCCACAGATACGCAGTATTTT. As protein: CSVGPMTSGRATDTQYF. This chain joins TRBV29-1 and TRBJ2-3; 14 nucleotides agree with TRBD2. The CDR3 consists of 17 residues. V was pared by 4 bases and J by 2 bases, with 8 bases of the junction left unmatched. Germline assignment: CDR1 SQVTM and CDR2 ANQGSEA.

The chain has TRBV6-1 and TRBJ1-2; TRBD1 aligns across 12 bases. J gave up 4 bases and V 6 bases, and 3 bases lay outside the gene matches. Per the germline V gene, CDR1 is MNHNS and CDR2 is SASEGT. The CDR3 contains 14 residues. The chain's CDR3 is CASRGQGALYGYTF. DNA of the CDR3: TGTGCCAGCAGGGGACAGGGGGCCCTCTATGGCTACACCTTC.

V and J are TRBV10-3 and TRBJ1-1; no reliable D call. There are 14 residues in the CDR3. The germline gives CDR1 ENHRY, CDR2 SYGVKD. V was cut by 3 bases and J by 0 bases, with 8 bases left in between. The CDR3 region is CAISETSMNTEAFF. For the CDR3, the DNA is TGTGCCATCAGTGAAACCAGCATGAACACTGAAGCTTTCTTT.

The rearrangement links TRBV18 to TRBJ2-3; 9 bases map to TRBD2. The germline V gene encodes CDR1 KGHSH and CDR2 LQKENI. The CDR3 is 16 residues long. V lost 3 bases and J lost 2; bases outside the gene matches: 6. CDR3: CASSPMTSGTTDTQYF. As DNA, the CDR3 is TGTGCCAGCTCACCGATGACTAGCGGTACCACAGATACGCAGTATTTT.

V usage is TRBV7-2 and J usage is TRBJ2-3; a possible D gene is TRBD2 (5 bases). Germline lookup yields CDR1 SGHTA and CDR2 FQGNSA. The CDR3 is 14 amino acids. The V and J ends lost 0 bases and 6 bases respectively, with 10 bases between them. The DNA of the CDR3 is TGTGCCAGCAGCTTAGCGAGGGTGATGGATACGCAGTATTTT. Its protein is CASSLARVMDTQYF.

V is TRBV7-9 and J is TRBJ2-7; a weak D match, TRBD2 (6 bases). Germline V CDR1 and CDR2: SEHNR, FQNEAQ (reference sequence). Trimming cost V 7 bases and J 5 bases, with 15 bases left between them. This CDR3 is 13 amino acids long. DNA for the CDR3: TGTGCCAGCAACTACGGGAGTTCCCACGAGCAGTACTTC. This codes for CASNYGSSHEQYF.

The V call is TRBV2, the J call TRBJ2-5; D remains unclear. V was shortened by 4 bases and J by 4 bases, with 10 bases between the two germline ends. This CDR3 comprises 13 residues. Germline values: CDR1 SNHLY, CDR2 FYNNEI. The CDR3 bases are TGTGCCAGCAGTGTCGGCCACAGAGAGACCCAGTACTTC. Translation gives CASSVGHRETQYF.

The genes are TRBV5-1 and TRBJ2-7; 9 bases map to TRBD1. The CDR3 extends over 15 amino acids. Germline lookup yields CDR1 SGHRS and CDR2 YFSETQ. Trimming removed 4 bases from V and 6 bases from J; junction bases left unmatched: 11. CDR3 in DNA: TGCGCCAGCAGCCCGAGGGACAGGGAATCGGGCGAGCAGTACTTC. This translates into CASSPRDRESGEQYF.

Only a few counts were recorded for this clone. CDR3 DNA: TGCGCCAGCAGCTTGGCTAGCGTTGTATACAATGAGCAGTTCTTC. This codes for CASSLASVVYNEQFF. The rearrangement links TRBV5-1 to TRBJ2-1; maybe TRBD2 (6 bases). The CDR3 loop spans 15 amino acids. Germline-derived CDR1 and CDR2 are SGHRS and YFSETQ. V gave up 0 bases and J gave up 4 bases, with 11 bases separating them. The variable domain in full, with the rest retrieved from reference TRBV5-1 and TRBJ2-1, is KAGVTQTPRYLIKTRGQQVTLSCSPISGHRSVSWYQQTPGQGLQFLFEYFSETQRNKGNFPGRFSGRQFSNSRSEMNVSTLELGDSALYLCASSLASVVYNEQFFGPGTRLTVL.

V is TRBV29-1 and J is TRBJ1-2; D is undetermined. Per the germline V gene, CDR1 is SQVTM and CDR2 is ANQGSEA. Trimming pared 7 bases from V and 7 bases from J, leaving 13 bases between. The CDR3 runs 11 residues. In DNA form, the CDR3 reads TGCAGCGCGACCATTTTGAGTGGCTACACCTTC. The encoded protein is CSATILSGYTF.

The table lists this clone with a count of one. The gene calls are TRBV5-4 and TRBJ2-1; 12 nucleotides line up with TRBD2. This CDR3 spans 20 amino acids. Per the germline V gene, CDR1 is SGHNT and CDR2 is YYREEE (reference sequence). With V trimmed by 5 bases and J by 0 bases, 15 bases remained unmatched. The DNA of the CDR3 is TGTGCCAGCAGTCGCCCTGGGCTAGCGGGAGGGGAGTCCTCCTACAATGAGCAGTTCTTC. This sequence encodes CASSRPGLAGGESSYNEQFF.

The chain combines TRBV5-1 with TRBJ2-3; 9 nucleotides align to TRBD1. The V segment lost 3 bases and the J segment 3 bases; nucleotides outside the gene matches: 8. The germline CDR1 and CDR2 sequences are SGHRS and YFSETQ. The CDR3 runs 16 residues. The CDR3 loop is CASSWPTGTGTDTQYF. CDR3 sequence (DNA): TGCGCCAGCAGCTGGCCCACCGGGACAGGGACAGATACGCAGTATTTT.

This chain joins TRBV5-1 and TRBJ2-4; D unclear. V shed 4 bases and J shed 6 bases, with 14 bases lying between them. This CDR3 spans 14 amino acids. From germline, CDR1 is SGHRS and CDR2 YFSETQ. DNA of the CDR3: TGCGCCAGCAGCACGGGCCACCTGGGAAACATTCAGTACTTC. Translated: CASSTGHLGNIQYF.

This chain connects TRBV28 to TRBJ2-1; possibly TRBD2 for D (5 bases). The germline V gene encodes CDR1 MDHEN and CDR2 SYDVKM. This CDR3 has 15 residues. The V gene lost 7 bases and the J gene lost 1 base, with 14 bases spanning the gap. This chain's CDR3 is CASTGWELSYNEQFF. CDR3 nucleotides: TGTGCCAGCACCGGATGGGAGCTTTCCTACAATGAGCAGTTCTTC.

CDR3 in amino acids: CASSSRGSGNEKLFF. The CDR3 DNA reads as TGTGCCAGCAGTTCCAGGGGCAGTGGAAATGAAAAACTGTTTTTT. The chain links TRBV28 to TRBJ1-4; perhaps TRBD1 as D (6 bases). V was shortened by 4 bases and J by 5 bases, with 14 bases between the two germline ends. Germline V gives CDR1 MDHEN, CDR2 SYDVKM. The CDR3 runs to 15 residues.

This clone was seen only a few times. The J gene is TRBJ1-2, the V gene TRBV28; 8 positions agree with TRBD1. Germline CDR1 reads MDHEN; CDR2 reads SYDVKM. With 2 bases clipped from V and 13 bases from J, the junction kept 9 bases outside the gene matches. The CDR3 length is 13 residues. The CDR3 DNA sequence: TGTGCCAGCAGTTTAAAACAGGGGGGTGGTTGCACCTTC. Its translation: CASSLKQGGGCTF.

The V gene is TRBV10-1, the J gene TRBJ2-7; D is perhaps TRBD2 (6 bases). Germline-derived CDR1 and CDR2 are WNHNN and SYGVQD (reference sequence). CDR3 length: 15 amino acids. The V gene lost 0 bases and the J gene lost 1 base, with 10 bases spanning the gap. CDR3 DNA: TGCGCCAGCAGTGAGTCGGTGCGGGGATCCTACGAGCAGTACTTC. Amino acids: CASSESVRGSYEQYF.

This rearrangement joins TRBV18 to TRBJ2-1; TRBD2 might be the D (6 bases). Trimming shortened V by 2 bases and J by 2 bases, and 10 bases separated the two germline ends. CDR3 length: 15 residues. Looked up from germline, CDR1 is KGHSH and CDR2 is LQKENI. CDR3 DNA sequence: TGTGCCAGCTCACCATGGCGGGATACCTACAATGAGCAGTTCTTC. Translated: CASSPWRDTYNEQFF.

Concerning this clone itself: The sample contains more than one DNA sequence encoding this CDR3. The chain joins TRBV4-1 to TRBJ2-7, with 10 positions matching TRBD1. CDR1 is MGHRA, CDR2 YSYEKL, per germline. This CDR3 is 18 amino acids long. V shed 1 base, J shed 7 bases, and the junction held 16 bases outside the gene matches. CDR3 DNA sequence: TGCGCCAGCAGCCAAGGGTTTGTATGGAGACAGGGGGCGTATGAGCAGTACTTC. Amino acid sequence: CASSQGFVWRQGAYEQYF.

CDR3 region: CAWSVSGLSIWANGYTF. The CDR3 DNA reads as TGTGCCTGGAGTGTAAGTGGGTTATCAATTTGGGCAAATGGCTACACCTTC. The chain employs TRBV30 and TRBJ1-2; D is uncertain. CDR1 GTSNPN and CDR2 SVGIG come from the germline V gene (reference sequence). The CDR3 length is 17 residues. The germline V and J ends were trimmed by 0 bases and 6 bases, with 23 bases remaining between them.

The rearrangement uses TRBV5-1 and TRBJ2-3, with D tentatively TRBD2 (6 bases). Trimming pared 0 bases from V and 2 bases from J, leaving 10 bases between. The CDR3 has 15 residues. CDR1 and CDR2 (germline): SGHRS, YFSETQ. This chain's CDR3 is CASSLGAGPTDTQYF. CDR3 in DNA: TGCGCCAGCAGCTTGGGTGCGGGACCCACAGATACGCAGTATTTT.

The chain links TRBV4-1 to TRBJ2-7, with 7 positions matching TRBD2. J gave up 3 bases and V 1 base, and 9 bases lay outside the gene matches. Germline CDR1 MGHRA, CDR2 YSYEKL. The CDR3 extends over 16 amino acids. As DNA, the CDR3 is TGCGCCAGCAGCCAAGTTGATAGCGGGCGGCTCTACGAGCAGTACTTC. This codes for CASSQVDSGRLYEQYF.

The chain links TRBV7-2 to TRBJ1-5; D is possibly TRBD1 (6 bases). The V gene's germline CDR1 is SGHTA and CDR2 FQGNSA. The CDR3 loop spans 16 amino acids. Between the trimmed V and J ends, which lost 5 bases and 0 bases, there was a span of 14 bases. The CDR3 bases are TGTGCCAGCAGCCACTCAGGGGTTTATAGCAATCAGCCCCAGCATTTT. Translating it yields CASSHSGVYSNQPQHF.

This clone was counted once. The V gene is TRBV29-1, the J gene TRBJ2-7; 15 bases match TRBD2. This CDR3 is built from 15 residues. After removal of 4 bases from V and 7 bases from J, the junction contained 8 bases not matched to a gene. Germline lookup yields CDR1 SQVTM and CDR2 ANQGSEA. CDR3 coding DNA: TGCAGCGTTGCCCGGACTAGCGGGAGGGCGGATGAGCAGTACTTC. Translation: CSVARTSGRADEQYF.